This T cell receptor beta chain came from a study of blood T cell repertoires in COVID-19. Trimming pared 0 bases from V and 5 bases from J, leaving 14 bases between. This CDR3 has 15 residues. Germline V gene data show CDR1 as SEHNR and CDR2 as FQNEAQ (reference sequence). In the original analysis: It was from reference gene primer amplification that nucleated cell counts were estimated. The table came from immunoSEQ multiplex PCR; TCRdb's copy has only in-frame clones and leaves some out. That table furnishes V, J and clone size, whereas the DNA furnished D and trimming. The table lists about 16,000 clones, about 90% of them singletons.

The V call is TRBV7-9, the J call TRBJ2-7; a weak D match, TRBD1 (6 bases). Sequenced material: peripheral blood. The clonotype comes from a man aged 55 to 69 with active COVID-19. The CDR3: CASSLAYGRGDEQYF. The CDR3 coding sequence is TGTGCCAGCAGCTTAGCGTATGGCAGGGGTGACGAGCAGTACTTC.